The clone carrying this T cell receptor (beta chain) was found many times. Its specificity is not known. TCRdb reanalysed the 5' RACE reads using MiXCR and keeps one entry per CDR3 protein. The sample lists roughly 240,000 distinct CDR3 sequences, roughly 8.2% occurring once. The source of the sample is a study of CD8 T cells in ankylosing spondylitis. Germline CDR1 is LNHDA and CDR2 is SQIVND (reference sequence). This CDR3 is 12 amino acids long. Between the trimmed V and J ends, which lost 7 bases and 11 bases, there was a span of 17 bases. The study, taken as a whole, reports: Clones linked with disease were CD8+ and fairly uncommon in the peripheral blood. Matched ankylosing spondylitis synovial fluid reportedly contained a significantly enriched population of disease-linked clones. A number of the motif variants had already been described in reactive arthritis synovial fluid and blood.

The receptor was derived from a female donor with ankylosing spondylitis or in good health (not recorded which). This chain uses TRBV19 with TRBJ1-1, with D perhaps matching TRBD1 (5 bases). Sample: blood, either unsorted or a sorted T cell fraction (not recorded which). CDR3 nucleotide sequence: TGTGCCAGTATTCCAAATGGGGGAACGGCTTTCTTT. It encodes CASIPNGGTAFF.